The 26 T cell receptor beta chains reported below all come from one sample, sequenced in a study of identical twins. TCRdb re-derived calls from the 5' RACE reads in MiXCR, one entry per CDR3 protein. The sample holds approximately 530,000 distinct CDR3 sequences; around 24% are singletons and the top ten take roughly 0.5%. These data were also filed under a second study, of yellow fever vaccine responses in identical twins.

Sequenced material: CD4+ T cells sorted from blood. These TCRs come from a woman aged 18-29 years in good health.

The chain combines TRBV12-3 or TRBV12-4 with TRBJ2-7; 7 bases align to TRBD1. Trimming removed 5 bases from V and 11 bases from J; junction bases left unmatched: 9. This CDR3 is 12 amino acids long. CDR3 DNA sequence: TGTGCCAGCAGTCCGGGTGGGACAGCCAAGTACTTC. Translating gives CASSPGGTAKYF.

This clonotype was recorded only once. The rearrangement links TRBV6-6 to TRBJ2-7, with D possibly TRBD1 on 6 matching bases. This CDR3 contains 13 residues. Germline assignment: CDR1 MNHNY and CDR2 SVGAGI (reference sequence). Trimming stripped 4 bases from V and 4 bases from J, with 11 bases between. The CDR3 sequence: CASSSRGIYEQYF. The CDR3 nucleotides read TGTGCCAGCAGTTCTAGGGGGATATACGAGCAGTACTTC.

This clonotype was seen a handful of times. The V gene is TRBV6-1, the J gene TRBJ1-5; TRBD1 matches at 8 bases. The CDR3 has 14 residues. J lost 5 bases, V lost 4 bases, and 4 bases had no gene match. The V gene's germline CDR1 is MNHNS and CDR2 SASEGT. CDR3 in DNA: TGTGCCAGCAGTGGGACAGGGACCTATCAGCCCCAGCATTTT. The encoded protein is CASSGTGTYQPQHF.

This chain links TRBV10-2 with TRBJ1-1, with D uncertain. Germline V CDR1 and CDR2: WSHSY, SAAADI. The CDR3 is 13 amino acids. V shed 5 bases and J shed 5 bases, with 12 bases lying between them. The CDR3 region has the DNA TGCGCCAGCAGTATCGAGGGCGGAACTGAAGCTTTCTTT. This codes for CASSIEGGTEAFF.

The rearrangement links TRBV28 to TRBJ2-2; a possible D gene is TRBD1 (5 bases). The germline V gene has CDR1 MDHEN and CDR2 SYDVKM. V dropped 10 bases and J dropped 6 bases, with 15 bases sitting between them. This CDR3 is 13 amino acids long. CDR3 nucleotides: TGTGCCATCCAGGGTTGGCTTCCCGGGGAGCTGTTTTTT. Translated: CAIQGWLPGELFF.

This chain links TRBV7-9 with TRBJ2-7, with D perhaps matching TRBD2 (7 bases). This CDR3 is 14 amino acids long. Germline assignment: CDR1 SEHNR and CDR2 FQNEAQ (reference sequence). The ends were cut back, 4 bases at V and 5 bases at J, with 15 bases in the middle. The CDR3: CASSSRGGSDEQYF. The CDR3 bases are TGTGCCAGCAGCTCTAGGGGGGGGTCCGACGAGCAGTACTTC.

The chain employs TRBV12-3 or TRBV12-4 and TRBJ2-1, with 15 nucleotides matching TRBD2. The CDR3 contains 17 residues. After removal of 5 bases from V and 9 bases from J, the junction contained 11 bases not matched to a gene. CDR3 nucleotides: TGTGCCAGCAGTCGGGCGGGGACTAGCGGGAGGCAGGCTGAGCAGTTCTTC. Translated: CASSRAGTSGRQAEQFF.

The rearrangement joins TRBV12-5 to TRBJ2-3, with TRBD2 identical over 8 bases. Trimming removed 6 bases from V and 3 bases from J; junction bases left unmatched: 20. This CDR3 is built from 19 residues. CDR1 is LGHNT and CDR2 is FRNRAP in the germline V gene. In nucleotides, the CDR3 is TGTGCTAGTGGCCGTCCGGGACAAGCGGGAGTACGGGGGACAGATACGCAGTATTTT. Translation: CASGRPGQAGVRGTDTQYF.

This clonotype was seen only a few times. The genes are TRBV19 and TRBJ2-7; 9 bases match TRBD2. The junction had 6 bases not matched to a gene; V was cut back by 6 bases and J by 0 bases. The CDR3 totals 15 residues. The V gene's germline CDR1 is LNHDA and CDR2 SQIVND (reference sequence). This CDR3 is CASRAGGTSSYEQYF. The CDR3 DNA reads as TGTGCCAGTAGAGCGGGAGGAACTTCCTCCTACGAGCAGTACTTC.

J is TRBJ2-1 and V is TRBV7-9; 8 nucleotides align to TRBD1. V trimming: 1 base; J trimming: 8 bases; junction bases outside the gene matches: 10. The CDR3 covers 16 residues. Germline-derived CDR1 and CDR2 are SEHNR and FQNEAQ (reference sequence). The CDR3 spells CASSLESGTGIHEQFF. CDR3 coding DNA: TGTGCCAGCAGCTTAGAATCCGGGACAGGTATCCATGAGCAGTTCTTC.

This clonotype was detected ten times or more. CDR3 in amino acids: CASSPLGQGTEAFF. The CDR3, as DNA: TGTGCCAGCAGTCCCCTCGGACAGGGGACTGAAGCTTTCTTT. The rearrangement uses TRBV12-3 or TRBV12-4 and TRBJ1-1; 9 bases agree with TRBD1. The CDR3 extends over 14 amino acids. V shed 5 bases and J 5 bases; nucleotides not matched to a gene: 6.

The chain is built from TRBV18 and TRBJ2-5, with D perhaps assigned TRBD1 or TRBD2 (5 bases each). With 3 bases removed from V and 0 bases from J, the gap between germline ends came to 17 bases. The CDR3 has 17 amino acids. Germline loops: CDR1 KGHSH, CDR2 LQKENI. As DNA, the CDR3 is TGTGCCAGCTCACCCCAGACTGGGACGCTGTACCAAGAGACCCAGTACTTC. This gives the protein CASSPQTGTLYQETQYF.

The V gene is TRBV5-1, the J gene TRBJ2-7; TRBD1 might be the D (6 bases). From germline, CDR1 is SGHRS and CDR2 YFSETQ. The CDR3 consists of 17 residues. V was clipped by 4 bases and J by 5 bases, with 25 bases between them. In nucleotides, the CDR3 is TGCGCCAGCAGCCCCACGCTCGGACAGCCGGGAAGGAACGAGCAGTACTTC. It encodes CASSPTLGQPGRNEQYF.

This sequence joins TRBV13 and TRBJ1-1, with a tentative D call TRBD1 (5 bases). V was shortened by 5 bases and J by 5 bases, with 18 bases between the two germline ends. Per the germline V gene, CDR1 is PRHDT and CDR2 is FYEKMQ (reference sequence). The CDR3 is 15 residues long. The CDR3 here is CASSPGGWGRTEAFF. CDR3 sequence (DNA): TGTGCCAGCAGCCCCGGGGGTTGGGGTCGGACTGAAGCTTTCTTT. The full variable domain, its missing parts supplied by reference TRBV13 and TRBJ1-1, is AAGVIQSPRHLIKEKRETATLKCYPIPRHDTVYWYQQGPGQDPQFLISFYEKMQSDKGSIPDRFSAQQFSDYHSELNMSSLELGDSALYFCASSPGGWGRTEAFFGQGTRLTVV.

This clonotype has just a few counts. The J gene is TRBJ2-5, the V gene TRBV12-3 or TRBV12-4; D uncertain. Trimming took off 1 base at V and 2 bases at J, with 5 bases between the two ends. The CDR3 sequence is 13 residues long. This CDR3 is CASSLGKQETQYF. CDR3 nucleotide sequence: TGTGCCAGCAGTTTAGGAAAACAAGAGACCCAGTACTTC.

This clonotype was found a few times. V is TRBV7-9 and J is TRBJ2-1, with D uncertain. CDR3 size: 15 residues. The V gene lost 1 base and the J gene lost 7 bases, with 14 bases spanning the gap. Germline V gene data show CDR1 as SEHNR and CDR2 as FQNEAQ (reference sequence). CDR3 nucleotide sequence: TGTGCCAGCAGCTTAGTATGGGCCGAGGTTAATGAGCAGTTCTTC. It translates to CASSLVWAEVNEQFF.

The chain recombines TRBV4-2 with TRBJ2-6; a weak D match, TRBD1 (6 bases). The CDR3 is made up of 16 amino acids. Germline V gene sequence: CDR1 LGHNA, CDR2 YNFKEQ. The V and J ends lost 1 base and 1 base respectively, with 8 bases between them. For the CDR3, the DNA is TGTGCCAGCAGCCAAGGAGGACAGTCTGGGGCCAACGTCCTGACTTTC. Protein: CASSQGGQSGANVLTF.

The V call is TRBV20-1, the J call TRBJ2-1; 8 bases line up with TRBD2. Germline V gene lookup returns CDR1 DFQATT and CDR2 SNEGSKA (reference sequence). The CDR3 is 18 residues long. CDR3 sequence: CSVPPGDIAGHSYNEQFF. The CDR3 bases are TGCAGCGTACCCCCAGGGGACATAGCGGGGCACTCCTACAATGAGCAGTTCTTC.

The genes are TRBV6-2 or TRBV6-3 and TRBJ2-7; a weak D match, TRBD1 (6 bases). CDR1 and CDR2 (germline): MNHEY, SVGEGT. V lost 7 bases and J lost 0, with 13 bases in between. The CDR3 contains 14 residues. The CDR3 DNA reads TGTGCCAGCACGCCGGGACACCTCTCCTACGAGCAGTACTTC. It codes for CASTPGHLSYEQYF.

This clonotype was seen a single time. The genes are TRBV20-1 and TRBJ1-5, with a weak D call TRBD1 (5 bases). Trimming took 7 bases from V and 6 from J, leaving 16 bases between them. CDR3 length: 13 amino acids. Germline V gene data show CDR1 as DFQATT and CDR2 as SNEGSKA (reference sequence). The CDR3, as DNA: TGCAGTGTGGGGGGGGACCCTAGTCAGCCCCAGCATTTT. Amino acid sequence: CSVGGDPSQPQHF.

The V gene is TRBV4-1, the J gene TRBJ2-1, with 9 bases that match TRBD1. Looked up from germline, CDR1 is MGHRA and CDR2 is YSYEKL. This CDR3 comprises 17 residues. With V trimmed by 4 bases and J by 0 bases, 7 bases remained unmatched. CDR3 protein: CASSPAQGASSYNEQFF. The CDR3 DNA reads TGCGCCAGCAGCCCCGCACAGGGGGCCAGCTCCTACAATGAGCAGTTCTTC.

This chain joins TRBV5-6 and TRBJ2-1; D not resolved. Germline values: CDR1 SGHDT, CDR2 YYEEEE. The CDR3 has 15 residues. V lost 0 bases and J 3 bases, leaving 10 bases between the germline ends. The CDR3 nucleotides are TGTGCCAGCAGCTTGGCCATGGCTGGCTACAATGAGCAGTTCTTC. Translated: CASSLAMAGYNEQFF.

The V gene is TRBV5-1, the J gene TRBJ2-5; D unclear. V lost 4 bases and J lost 2, with 12 bases in between. This CDR3 spans 14 amino acids. Per the germline V gene, CDR1 is SGHRS and CDR2 is YFSETQ. In DNA, the CDR3 is TGCGCCAGCAGCGGCAAGGTGGGGCAAGAGACCCAGTACTTC. Protein: CASSGKVGQETQYF.

This clonotype was detected only a few times. V is TRBV10-3 and J is TRBJ2-7; weak D call: TRBD1 (5 bases). V was clipped by 10 bases and J by 2 bases, with 15 bases between them. This CDR3 region has 13 residues. CDR1 is ENHRY and CDR2 is SYGVKD in the germline V gene. The CDR3 DNA sequence: TGTGCCACCGGCATAGACAGAGCCTACGAGCAGTACTTC. Protein product: CATGIDRAYEQYF.

This clonotype was counted many times. The gene calls are TRBV4-1 and TRBJ1-4, with 7 bases matching TRBD1. This CDR3 has 15 residues. Germline CDR1 MGHRA, CDR2 YSYEKL. Losses at the gene ends were 4 bases for V and 5 bases for J; bases not matched to a gene: 7. Here the CDR3 reads CASSPTGTVNEKLFF. CDR3 sequence (DNA): TGCGCCAGCAGCCCGACCGGGACAGTGAATGAAAAACTGTTTTTT.

The chain has TRBV20-1 and TRBJ2-1; TRBD2 might be the D (6 bases). There are 15 residues in the CDR3. V was cut by 0 bases and J by 9 bases, with 18 bases left in between. The germline V gene has CDR1 DFQATT and CDR2 SNEGSKA (reference sequence). CDR3 loop: CSARDGRLVLGEQFF. The CDR3 DNA is TGCAGTGCTAGAGACGGAAGACTAGTCCTAGGTGAGCAGTTCTTC.